These T cell receptor beta chains were read from a single sample in a study of CD8 T cells in ankylosing spondylitis. TCRdb redid the calling of the 5' RACE reads with MiXCR, one entry per CDR3 protein. Of hundreds of thousands of distinct CDR3 sequences in the sample, about 25% were seen once. Sample: blood, either unsorted or a sorted T cell fraction (not recorded which). These receptors came from a male donor with ankylosing spondylitis. The CDR3 runs from the conserved cysteine through the conserved F or W. D genes are given only for firm matches. Not all rows give a size; the values are once, few, many and, for expanded clones, a class.

J,size,V,D,length,CDR3,DNA
TRBJ2-7,NA,TRBV12-3/TRBV12-4,NA,12,CASSLRGFEQYF,TGTGCCAGCAGTTTAAGGGGATTCGAGCAGTACTTC
TRBJ2-3,NA,TRBV20-1,NA,14,CSAGGKSAADTQYF,TGCAGTGCTGGAGGGAAGTCGGCCGCAGATACGCAGTATTTT
TRBJ2-2,few,TRBV5-1,NA,13,CASRTVPTGELFF,TGCGCCAGCCGAACAGTCCCCACCGGGGAGCTGTTTTTT
TRBJ2-7,few,TRBV20-1,TRBD2,15,CSATIAGGPPYEQYF,TGCAGTGCTACCATAGCGGGAGGCCCTCCCTACGAGCAGTACTTC
TRBJ1-2,NA,TRBV12-3/TRBV12-4,NA,14,CASSFGEGNYGYTF,TGTGCCAGCAGTTTCGGTGAGGGAAACTATGGCTACACCTTC
TRBJ1-2,few,TRBV3-1,NA,14,CASSQVTGSGGYTF,TGTGCCAGCAGCCAAGTTACAGGGTCCGGAGGCTACACCTTC
TRBJ1-5,few,TRBV27,NA,18,CASRPRGRGSDSNQPQHF,TGTGCCAGCAGGCCCAGAGGGAGGGGATCAGATAGCAATCAGCCCCAGCATTTT
TRBJ2-7,NA,TRBV3-1,TRBD2,15,CASSQYVGLAYEQYF,TGTGCCAGCAGCCAATATGTGGGACTAGCTTACGAGCAGTACTTC
TRBJ2-2,NA,TRBV7-9,TRBD2,14,CASRRASGTGELFF,TGTGCCAGCAGAAGGGCTAGCGGTACCGGGGAGCTGTTTTTT
TRBJ1-2,few,TRBV4-1,TRBD1,15,CASSQMDRDAYGYTF,TGCGCCAGCAGCCAAATGGACAGGGATGCCTATGGCTACACCTTC
TRBJ2-5,NA,TRBV29-1,TRBD2,14,CSVLRGLAWETQYF,TGCAGCGTCCTTCGAGGACTAGCCTGGGAGACCCAGTACTTC
TRBJ1-5,NA,TRBV12-3/TRBV12-4,NA,14,CASRPTGMNQPQHF,TGTGCCAGCAGGCCAACAGGGATGAATCAGCCCCAGCATTTT
TRBJ1-5,NA,TRBV24-1,NA,14,CATSGSGGVGPQHF,TGTGCCACCAGTGGGTCCGGAGGGGTAGGGCCCCAGCATTTT
TRBJ1-2,NA,TRBV29-1,NA,13,CSVEVMAVWGYTF,TGCAGCGTTGAGGTTATGGCAGTTTGGGGCTACACCTTC
TRBJ1-1,many,TRBV14,NA,12,CASSQVGGEAFF,TGTGCCAGCAGCCAAGTCGGAGGTGAAGCTTTCTTT
TRBJ1-5,NA,TRBV19,NA,14,CASSQSHSNQPQHF,TGTGCCAGTAGCCAGTCCCATAGTAATCAGCCCCAGCATTTT
TRBJ2-3,few,TRBV10-3,NA,16,CAISVVVASSTDTQYF,TGTGCCATCAGTGTAGTGGTAGCCTCAAGCACAGATACGCAGTATTTT
TRBJ2-1,few,TRBV5-1,NA,16,CASRAVSAGSYNEQFF,TGCGCCAGCAGAGCAGTTAGCGCCGGCTCCTACAATGAGCAGTTCTTC
TRBJ2-3,NA,TRBV3-1,NA,19,CASSQVERESLGSTDTQYF,TGTGCCAGCAGCCAGGTCGAAAGGGAGTCCTTGGGGAGCACAGATACGCAGTATTTT
TRBJ2-3,few,TRBV7-2,NA,13,CASSLDATDTQYF,TGTGCCAGCAGCTTAGACGCCACAGATACGCAGTATTTT
TRBJ1-1,NA,TRBV19,NA,13,CASSIRQNTEAFF,TGTGCCAGTAGTATTCGACAGAACACTGAAGCTTTCTTT
TRBJ1-4,NA,TRBV5-1,NA,14,CASTSEGTNEKLFF,TGCGCCAGCACCTCGGAGGGGACTAATGAAAAACTGTTTTTT
TRBJ1-2,NA,TRBV12-3/TRBV12-4,NA,15,CASSSAWGAQDGYTF,TGTGCCAGCAGTTCCGCGTGGGGGGCGCAGGATGGCTACACCTTC
TRBJ2-7,NA,TRBV12-3/TRBV12-4,NA,14,CASTLGTPGYEQYF,TGTGCCAGCACCCTCGGGACTCCCGGCTACGAGCAGTACTTC
TRBJ1-1,few,TRBV3-1,NA,12,CASSQGQPEAFF,TGTGCCAGCAGCCAAGGCCAGCCTGAAGCTTTCTTT
TRBJ2-3,NA,TRBV15,NA,15,CATSGGTSRTDTQYF,TGTGCCACCAGCGGGGGCACTTCCCGCACAGATACGCAGTATTTT
TRBJ1-1,NA,TRBV6-5,TRBD1,14,CASSFGQGSTEAFF,TGTGCCAGCAGTTTCGGACAGGGAAGCACTGAAGCTTTCTTT
TRBJ2-3,NA,TRBV20-1,NA,12,CSSAVLADTQYF,TGCAGTTCTGCCGTCCTCGCAGATACGCAGTATTTT
TRBJ2-3,NA,TRBV15,NA,16,CATSRDGVPGTDTQYF,TGTGCCACCAGCAGAGATGGGGTCCCCGGCACAGATACGCAGTATTTT
TRBJ2-1,NA,TRBV28,TRBD1,17,CASTPRTGSGSYNEQFF,TGTGCCAGCACACCGAGGACAGGGAGTGGATCCTACAATGAGCAGTTCTTC
TRBJ1-5,NA,TRBV24-1,TRBD1,14,CATSDGRGRQPQHF,TGTGCCACCAGTGATGGCAGGGGGAGGCAGCCCCAGCATTTT
TRBJ1-5,NA,TRBV11-2,NA,15,CASSLDGGPNQPQHF,TGTGCCAGCAGCTTAGATGGGGGGCCCAATCAGCCCCAGCATTTT
TRBJ1-2,NA,TRBV24-1,NA,14,CATSVATGAEGYTF,TGTGCCACCAGTGTCGCCACAGGCGCAGAGGGCTACACCTTC
TRBJ2-7,NA,TRBV6-2/TRBV6-3,NA,15,CAGAEGGSLSYEQYF,TGTGCCGGAGCCGAGGGGGGGAGCCTATCCTACGAGCAGTACTTC
TRBJ2-1,NA,TRBV3-1,TRBD2,15,CASSAIAGEGNEQFF,TGTGCCAGCAGCGCCATAGCGGGAGAGGGGAATGAGCAGTTCTTC
TRBJ1-5,few,TRBV10-3,NA,15,CAISESGEGPGPQHF,TGTGCCATCAGTGAGTCTGGGGAGGGTCCTGGGCCCCAGCATTTT
TRBJ1-2,NA,TRBV20-1,TRBD1,14,CSAGAGTGVYGYTF,TGCAGTGCCGGAGCCGGGACAGGGGTGTATGGCTACACCTTC
TRBJ2-6,few,TRBV10-3,NA,15,CAISESGSGANVLTF,TGTGCCATCAGTGAGTCCGGCTCTGGGGCCAACGTCCTGACTTTC
TRBJ1-1,NA,TRBV12-3/TRBV12-4,TRBD1,14,CASRARQGRPEAFF,TGTGCCAGCAGGGCTCGACAGGGTCGTCCTGAAGCTTTCTTT
TRBJ1-1,many,TRBV25-1,NA,13,CASSAQANTEAFF,TGTGCCAGCAGTGCCCAGGCCAACACTGAAGCTTTCTTT
TRBJ2-3,NA,TRBV11-2,NA,15,CASSLDHRSTDTQYF,TGTGCCAGCAGCTTAGATCACAGAAGCACAGATACGCAGTATTTT
TRBJ2-7,few,TRBV20-1,TRBD2,14,CSPAPSGWTYEQYF,TGCAGTCCCGCCCCTAGCGGGTGGACCTACGAGCAGTACTTC
TRBJ1-5,NA,TRBV7-2,TRBD1,16,CASSLRTGGVMQPQHF,TGTGCCAGCAGCTTAAGGACAGGGGGCGTTATGCAGCCCCAGCATTTT
TRBJ2-3,NA,TRBV24-1,NA,16,CATSDSRVSSTDTQYF,TGTGCCACCAGTGATTCCAGGGTATCTAGCACAGATACGCAGTATTTT
TRBJ2-1,NA,TRBV24-1,TRBD2,15,CATEEAGGTYNEQFF,TGTGCCACCGAAGAGGCGGGAGGGACCTACAATGAGCAGTTCTTC